Listed below are T cell receptor beta chains from one sample, sequenced in a study of T cell changes during pregnancy in multiple sclerosis. The assay was immunoSEQ multiplex PCR, and TCRdb's table has in-frame clones only and misses some. Among 65,000 to 90,000 clones listed, 91% were seen once. Sequences were derived from PBMCs, sampled in the first trimester of pregnancy. The receptors derive from a female donor in good health, serving as a control in a pregnancy study. Some clones in this sample may be carry-over from other donors' samples. CDR3s include the opening cysteine and the closing phenylalanine or tryptophan. A D gene is named only where the DNA matches it firmly. The listing skips clone size in some rows; elsewhere it reads once, few, many or a size class.

abundance,d_gene,v_gene,j_gene,CDR3aa,CDR3nt
NA,NA,TRBV7-9,TRBJ2-7,CASSLETRLYEQYF,TGTGCCAGCAGCTTAGAGACTAGGCTCTACGAGCAGTACTTC
NA,NA,TRBV28,TRBJ2-3,CASSAREPGSTDTQYF,TGTGCCAGCAGTGCCCGCGAACCGGGGAGCACAGATACGCAGTATTTT
NA,NA,TRBV18,TRBJ1-4,CASSPGAGSNEKLFF,TGTGCCAGCTCCCCTGGGGCAGGCTCTAATGAAAAACTGTTTTTT
NA,TRBD1,TRBV18,TRBJ1-3,CASSPSRTGTFSGNTIYF,TGTGCCAGCTCACCCTCCCGGACAGGGACTTTCTCTGGAAACACCATATATTTT
NA,NA,TRBV6-4,TRBJ1-5,CASSEGPMQPQHF,TGTGCCAGCAGTGAGGGGCCAATGCAGCCCCAGCATTTT
NA,NA,TRBV28,TRBJ1-1,CASRYYNGNTEAFF,TGTGCCAGCAGATACTATAACGGGAACACTGAAGCTTTCTTT
few,TRBD2,TRBV14,TRBJ2-7,CASSQLSGLPPYEQYF,TGTGCCAGCAGCCAGTTATCGGGACTACCGCCCTACGAGCAGTACTTC
NA,NA,TRBV21-1,TRBJ2-6,CAMDGGQAFSGANVLTF,TGTGCCATGGACGGAGGACAGGCTTTCTCTGGGGCCAACGTCCTGACTTTC
NA,NA,TRBV6-5,TRBJ2-7,CASSPGGRLNEQYF,TGTGCCAGCAGTCCCGGGGGGCGCTTAAACGAGCAGTACTTC
NA,TRBD2,TRBV27,TRBJ2-7,CASRPLAGGRYEQYF,TGTGCCAGCCGCCCACTAGCGGGGGGGAGGTACGAGCAGTACTTC
NA,NA,TRBV18,TRBJ1-1,CASSPARQNTEAFF,TGTGCCAGCTCACCGGCCAGACAGAACACTGAAGCTTTCTTT
NA,TRBD2,TRBV18,TRBJ2-1,CASSPRMRGGGSYNEQFF,TGTGCCAGCTCACCTAGAATGCGCGGGGGGGGCTCCTACAATGAGCAGTTCTTC
NA,TRBD2,TRBV7-8,TRBJ2-1,CASSIQTSGGLEQFF,TGTGCCAGCAGTATTCAGACTAGCGGGGGGCTTGAGCAGTTCTTC
NA,NA,TRBV7-2,TRBJ1-2,CASSRGLDYGYTF,TGTGCCAGCAGCCGCGGACTGGACTATGGCTACACCTTC
NA,NA,TRBV5-1,TRBJ1-4,CASSSTGPPNEKLFF,TGCGCCAGCAGCTCTACAGGGCCGCCTAATGAAAAACTGTTTTTT
NA,NA,TRBV2,TRBJ2-7,CASIGLGARISYEQYF,TGTGCCAGCATCGGATTAGGGGCAAGAATATCCTACGAGCAGTACTTC
NA,TRBD1,TRBV11-2,TRBJ1-6,CASSLVGTGYSPLHF,TGTGCCAGCAGCTTAGTAGGGACAGGATATTCACCCCTCCACTTT
NA,NA,TRBV28,TRBJ2-5,CATAPQGKTQYF,TGTGCCACCGCGCCTCAGGGGAAGACCCAGTACTTC
NA,NA,TRBV4-1,TRBJ1-4,CASSHPSGVFNEKLFF,TGCGCCAGCAGCCATCCTAGCGGGGTCTTTAATGAAAAACTGTTTTTT
NA,NA,TRBV5-4,TRBJ2-7,CASSSTYEQYF,TGTGCCAGCAGCTCTACCTACGAGCAGTACTTC
NA,TRBD1,TRBV9,TRBJ2-3,CASSVTGDSTDTQYF,TGTGCCAGCAGCGTGACAGGGGACAGCACAGATACGCAGTATTTT
NA,NA,TRBV6-1,TRBJ2-7,CASKVRGSYEQYF,TGTGCCAGCAAGGTCCGAGGCTCCTACGAGCAGTACTTC
NA,NA,TRBV7-2,TRBJ1-2,CASSPYVENYGYTF,TGTGCCAGCAGTCCCTACGTGGAGAACTATGGCTACACCTTC
NA,TRBD2,TRBV4-1,TRBJ2-1,CASSQVRASGGYNEQFF,TGCGCCAGCAGCCAAGTTAGGGCTAGCGGGGGTTACAATGAGCAGTTCTTC
NA,NA,TRBV4-1,TRBJ2-1,CASSPGLVNEQFF,TGCGCCAGCAGCCCGGGACTCGTAAATGAGCAGTTCTTC
NA,NA,TRBV4-1,TRBJ2-6,CASSQEWSSSGANVLTF,TGCGCCAGCAGCCAAGAGTGGAGCAGCTCTGGGGCCAACGTCCTGACTTTC
NA,TRBD2,TRBV9,TRBJ2-1,CASSAGGGSYNEQFF,TGTGCCAGCAGCGCGGGAGGAGGCTCCTACAATGAGCAGTTCTTC
few,NA,TRBV18,TRBJ1-5,CASSPDSSNQPQHF,TGTGCCAGCTCACCGGACAGTAGCAATCAGCCCCAGCATTTT
NA,NA,TRBV21-1,TRBJ1-1,CASSPRGKAFF,TGTGCCAGCAGTCCTCGGGGTAAAGCTTTCTTT
NA,TRBD1,TRBV7-8,TRBJ2-7,CASSLGTASYERYF,TGTGCCAGCAGCCTCGGGACAGCCTCCTACGAGCGGTACTTC
NA,NA,TRBV7-9,TRBJ2-2,CASTLDAGELFF,TGTGCCAGCACCCTAGACGCCGGGGAGCTGTTTTTT
NA,TRBD2,TRBV18,TRBJ2-1,CASSPEAGKRYNEQFF,TGTGCCAGCTCACCTGAAGCGGGAAAAAGATACAATGAGCAGTTCTTC
NA,NA,TRBV6-6,TRBJ1-4,CASSLGQINEKLFF,TGTGCCAGCAGTCTAGGACAGATTAATGAAAAACTGTTTTTT
NA,TRBD1,TRBV13,TRBJ1-2,CASTRTGRDYGYTF,TGTGCCAGCACCAGGACAGGGAGGGACTATGGCTACACCTTC
NA,TRBD2,TRBV30,TRBJ2-6,CACPSGLAGAGANVLTF,TGTGCCTGCCCGTCGGGATTAGCGGGAGCTGGGGCCAACGTCCTGACTTTC
medium-sized,TRBD1,TRBV5-1,TRBJ2-5,CASSTYRGHLQETQYF,TGCGCCAGCAGCACCTACAGGGGGCACCTTCAAGAGACCCAGTACTTC
NA,NA,TRBV28,TRBJ2-1,CASRWPGDLRQFF,TGTGCCAGCAGGTGGCCAGGGGACCTCAGGCAGTTCTTC
NA,TRBD2,TRBV11-3,TRBJ2-3,CASSSMTSGDNTQYF,TGTGCCAGCAGCTCAATGACTAGCGGCGATAATACGCAGTATTTT
NA,NA,TRBV7-8,TRBJ1-1,CASSLGSGRTEAFF,TGTGCCAGCAGCTTAGGTAGCGGGCGGACTGAAGCTTTCTTT
NA,TRBD2,TRBV11-3,TRBJ2-2,CASSLGLAGSNTGELFF,TGTGCCAGCAGCTTAGGGCTAGCGGGTTCGAACACCGGGGAGCTGTTTTTT
NA,TRBD2,TRBV28,TRBJ2-7,CASSLYKRGANEQYF,TGTGCCAGCAGTTTATATAAGCGGGGAGCCAACGAGCAGTACTTC
NA,TRBD1,TRBV23-1,TRBJ2-1,CASSPPDRKGQGSCEQFF,TGCGCCAGCAGTCCACCCGACCGTAAGGGACAGGGGTCGTGTGAGCAGTTCTTC
NA,TRBD1,TRBV6-5,TRBJ2-1,CASRLPGQGWNEQFF,TGTGCCAGCAGGCTACCGGGACAGGGGTGGAATGAGCAGTTCTTC
once,NA,TRBV9,TRBJ2-5,CASSPSRGVWGETQYF,TGTGCCAGCAGCCCCTCCAGGGGGGTCTGGGGAGAGACCCAGTACTTC
NA,TRBD2,TRBV4-2,TRBJ2-1,CASSHLAGEAYNEQFF,TGTGCCAGCAGCCACTTAGCGGGAGAGGCCTACAATGAGCAGTTCTTC
NA,NA,TRBV11-3,TRBJ2-2,CASRRRGAGTGELFF,TGTGCCAGCAGACGCCGGGGGGCGGGCACCGGGGAGCTGTTTTTT
NA,NA,TRBV28,TRBJ1-6,CASSFVFQGGDSPLHF,TGTGCCAGCAGTTTCGTCTTCCAGGGAGGTGATTCACCCCTCCACTTT
once,TRBD1,TRBV28,TRBJ1-5,CASRLSRQGFTSQPQHF,TGTGCCAGCAGACTCTCCAGACAGGGATTCACCAGTCAGCCCCAGCATTTT
NA,TRBD2,TRBV6-1,TRBJ2-1,CASSVLSGGAYNEQFF,TGTGCCAGCAGTGTACTAAGCGGGGGGGCCTACAATGAGCAGTTCTTC
NA,NA,TRBV4-3,TRBJ1-3,CASSRTADSGNTIYF,TGCGCCAGCAGCCGGACAGCCGACTCTGGAAACACCATATATTTT
NA,TRBD1,TRBV7-6,TRBJ2-1,CASSLGASGQGNNEQFF,TGTGCCAGCAGCTTAGGAGCTTCGGGACAGGGGAACAATGAGCAGTTCTTC
NA,NA,TRBV7-9,TRBJ2-3,CASSLGQGLDTQYF,TGTGCCAGCAGCTTAGGGCAGGGGTTGGATACGCAGTATTTT
NA,NA,TRBV10-3,TRBJ1-5,CAISEGTANQPQHF,TGTGCCATCAGTGAGGGGACTGCAAATCAGCCCCAGCATTTT
NA,NA,TRBV7-8,TRBJ1-2,CASSLGDRYYGYTF,TGTGCCAGCAGCTTAGGAGACAGATACTATGGCTACACCTTC